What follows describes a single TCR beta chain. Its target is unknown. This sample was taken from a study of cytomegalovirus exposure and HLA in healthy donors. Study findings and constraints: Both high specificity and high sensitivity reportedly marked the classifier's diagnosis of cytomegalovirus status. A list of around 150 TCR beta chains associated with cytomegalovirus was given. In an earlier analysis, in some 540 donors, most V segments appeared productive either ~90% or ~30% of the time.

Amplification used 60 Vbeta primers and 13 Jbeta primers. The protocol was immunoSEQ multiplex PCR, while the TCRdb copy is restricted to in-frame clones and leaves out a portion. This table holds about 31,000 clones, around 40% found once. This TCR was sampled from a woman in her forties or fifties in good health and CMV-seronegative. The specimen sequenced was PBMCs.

In nucleotides, the CDR3 is TGTGCCAGCAGCTTCTCCGGCGGGAGGAGCTCCTACGAGCAGTACTTC. It encodes CASSFSGGRSSYEQYF. This chain connects TRBV7-8 to TRBJ2-7, with 8 bases that match TRBD2. V shed 3 bases, J shed 0 bases, and the junction held 7 bases outside the gene matches. CDR1 is SGHVS and CDR2 is FQNEAQ in the germline V gene. The CDR3 sequence is 16 residues long.